The rows below give T cell receptor beta chains drawn from one sample of a study of blood T cell repertoires in COVID-19. Profiling relied on immunoSEQ multiplex PCR, and the TCRdb table lists in-frame clones only, not all of them. Of a few hundred thousand clones in the sample, roughly nine tenths were seen once. The specimen was PBMCs or T cells enriched from blood (not recorded which). These receptor sequences come from a man younger than 35 who had recovered from COVID-19. Both conserved end residues are part of each CDR3. A D gene is named only where the DNA matches it firmly. For some rows the clone size is stated as once, few or many, or as a class when expanded; others skip it.

J | size | V | D | CDR3 | DNA
TRBJ2-1 | . | TRBV7-2 | TRBD2 | CASSLAAGASSYNEQFF | TGTGCCAGCAGCTTAGCAGCGGGGGCGAGCTCCTACAATGAGCAGTTCTTC
TRBJ2-1 | . | TRBV7-7 | . | CASSLAGALYSEQFF | TGTGCCAGCAGCTTGGCAGGGGCCTTATACAGTGAGCAGTTCTTC
TRBJ1-2 | once | TRBV2 | TRBD1 | CASDRTGGKGYTF | TGTGCCAGCGATCGGACAGGGGGCAAGGGCTACACCTTC
TRBJ1-1 | . | TRBV30 | TRBD1 | CAWTGQLNTEAFF | TGTGCCTGGACGGGACAGCTGAACACTGAAGCTTTCTTT
TRBJ2-3 | . | TRBV18 | . | CASSPPHPGMGTDTQYF | TGTGCCAGCTCACCACCCCATCCCGGGATGGGTACAGATACGCAGTATTTT
TRBJ2-1 | . | TRBV12-3/TRBV12-4 | TRBD1 | CASKTQGAGEQFF | TGTGCCAGCAAGACACAGGGGGCGGGTGAGCAGTTCTTC
TRBJ2-5 | once | TRBV10-3 | TRBD2 | CASTGLAGTQYF | TGTGCCAGCACGGGACTAGCAGGGACCCAGTACTTC
TRBJ2-2 | once | TRBV27 | . | CASSLRHLPLNTGELFF | TGTGCCAGCAGTTTGAGGCACTTGCCCCTGAACACCGGGGAGCTGTTTTTT
TRBJ1-6 | . | TRBV27 | TRBD1 | CASSIRTGGNWSPLHF | TGTGCCAGCAGTATCCGGACAGGAGGGAATTGGTCACCCCTCCACTTT
TRBJ2-7 | . | TRBV10-3 | TRBD1 | CAIRGQALSYEQYF | TGTGCCATCAGGGGACAGGCCCTCTCCTACGAGCAGTACTTC
TRBJ2-3 | . | TRBV11-3 | TRBD2 | CASRKQGLVTDTQYF | TGTGCCAGCAGAAAGCAGGGACTAGTCACAGATACGCAGTATTTT
TRBJ1-1 | . | TRBV2 | . | CASNALGGITEAFF | TGTGCCAGCAATGCCCTGGGGGGAATTACTGAAGCTTTCTTT
TRBJ2-7 | . | TRBV19 | . | CASRDSRVSYEQYF | TGTGCCAGTAGGGATAGCAGGGTTTCCTACGAGCAGTACTTC
TRBJ2-1 | . | TRBV19 | . | CASSVSGTSYNEQFF | TGTGCCAGTTCGGTAAGCGGAACCTCCTACAATGAGCAGTTCTTC
TRBJ2-1 | once | TRBV7-2 | . | CASSLEGASYNEQFF | TGTGCCAGCAGCTTGGAGGGGGCGTCCTACAATGAGCAGTTCTTC
TRBJ2-1 | once | TRBV19 | . | CASSIRSWQGYNEQFF | TGTGCCAGTAGTATAAGGTCGTGGCAGGGCTACAATGAGCAGTTCTTC
TRBJ1-5 | . | TRBV3-1/TRBV3-2 | . | CASSAPGTPARPQHF | TGTGCCAGCAGCGCACCCGGGACTCCCGCCCGGCCCCAGCATTTT
TRBJ1-1 | . | TRBV6-5 | TRBD1 | CASGRQGLHTEAFF | TGTGCCAGCGGTAGACAGGGGTTGCACACTGAAGCTTTCTTT
TRBJ1-5 | . | TRBV19 | . | CATQGQGYSNQPQHF | TGTGCCACCCAGGGTCAGGGATATAGCAATCAGCCCCAGCATTTT
TRBJ2-1 | . | TRBV14 | TRBD2 | CASSQYRPSGSSYNEQFF | TGTGCCAGCAGCCAATACCGGCCTAGCGGTAGCTCCTACAATGAGCAGTTCTTC
TRBJ1-5 | . | TRBV10-3 | . | CAIRGAQGGNQPQHF | TGTGCCATCAGAGGGGCCCAAGGCGGCAATCAGCCCCAGCATTTT
TRBJ2-7 | . | TRBV4-1 | TRBD1 | CASSLGTGDSYEQYF | TGCGCCAGCAGCCTTGGGACAGGGGACTCCTACGAGCAGTACTTC
TRBJ1-1 | . | TRBV2 | . | CASSESGRLNTEAFF | TGTGCCAGCAGTGAAAGCGGGCGGCTGAACACTGAAGCTTTCTTT
TRBJ2-7 | . | TRBV6-5 | TRBD1 | CASEKTGQGVYEQYF | TGTGCCAGCGAGAAGACGGGACAGGGAGTCTACGAGCAGTACTTC
TRBJ1-3 | . | TRBV11-2 | . | CASSLNVWGENTIYF | TGTGCCAGCAGCTTAAATGTCTGGGGCGAAAACACCATATATTTT
TRBJ2-2 | . | TRBV20-1 | TRBD2 | CSASREVPNTGELFF | TGCAGTGCTAGTCGGGAGGTCCCGAACACCGGGGAGCTGTTTTTT
TRBJ2-3 | . | TRBV9 | TRBD2 | CASSVTSGGAGGDTQYF | TGTGCCAGCAGCGTAACTAGCGGGGGGGCCGGAGGAGATACGCAGTATTTT
TRBJ1-2 | . | TRBV5-1 | TRBD1 | CASSLGDRAGGYTF | TGCGCCAGCAGCTTGGGGGACAGGGCCGGTGGCTACACCTTC
TRBJ2-5 | . | TRBV19 | . | CATTRKETQYF | TGTGCCACCACTAGAAAAGAGACCCAGTACTTC
TRBJ1-5 | . | TRBV10-3 | TRBD1 | CAISGTGANQPQHF | TGTGCCATCAGCGGGACAGGGGCTAATCAGCCCCAGCATTTT
TRBJ2-7 | . | TRBV5-1 | . | CASSSMAGSYEQYF | TGCGCCAGCAGCTCAATGGCGGGGTCCTACGAGCAGTACTTC
TRBJ1-4 | . | TRBV4-1 | TRBD1 | CASSPSGAGGIEKLFF | TGCGCCAGCAGCCCTTCTGGGGCAGGGGGCATTGAAAAACTGTTTTTT
TRBJ1-4 | . | TRBV28 | . | CASSPHGTDEKLFF | TGTGCCAGCAGCCCGCATGGGACTGATGAAAAACTGTTTTTT
TRBJ2-5 | . | TRBV7-2 | TRBD1 | CASSLARQGRETQYF | TGTGCCAGCAGCTTAGCGAGACAGGGGCGGGAGACCCAGTACTTC
TRBJ1-5 | . | TRBV30 | . | CAWGVSQPQHF | TGTGCCTGGGGGGTGAGTCAGCCCCAGCATTTT
TRBJ1-4 | . | TRBV6-5 | . | CASRMTVDNEKLFF | TGTGCCAGCAGGATGACAGTCGATAATGAAAAACTGTTTTTT
TRBJ1-4 | . | TRBV6-5 | . | CASSYSEGRELFF | TGTGCCAGCAGTTACTCGGAGGGAAGAGAACTGTTTTTT
TRBJ2-3 | . | TRBV7-9 | . | CASSLLSSTDTQYF | TGTGCCAGCAGCTTATTATCTAGCACAGATACGCAGTATTTT
TRBJ2-7 | . | TRBV28 | TRBD1 | CASSRSPRGPEGVLHEQYF | TGTGCCAGCAGTCGGTCGCCTAGGGGGCCCGAGGGGGTACTTCACGAGCAGTACTTC
TRBJ2-5 | . | TRBV4-2 | TRBD2 | CASSRPRWGLAGGQETQYF | TGTGCCAGCAGCCGCCCCCGATGGGGACTAGCGGGAGGCCAAGAGACCCAGTACTTC
TRBJ1-1 | . | TRBV25-1 | TRBD1 | CASRGRDSRMNTEAFF | TGTGCCAGCAGAGGGCGGGACAGCAGGATGAACACTGAAGCTTTCTTT